The present T cell receptor (beta chain) was sequenced within a study of T cell responses to AZD1222 COVID-19 vaccine. Study-wide background: Second-dose intervals of approximately 4 or approximately 12 weeks were pooled.

V gave up 4 bases and J gave up 5 bases, with 9 bases separating them. The CDR3 is made up of 12 amino acids. Germline CDR1 is SGHRS and CDR2 is YFSETQ. Clones were sequenced by immunoSEQ multiplex PCR, and TCRdb holds only the in-frame ones, with some missing. Of about 170,000 clones in the sample, 90% were seen once. This clone was observed once. Its specificity is unknown. Whole-study results and caveats: Nearly half of spike-specific TCRs reportedly go after variant regions that carry no mutations.

V usage is TRBV5-1 and J usage is TRBJ2-5; D remains ambiguous. This receptor was identified in an adult in good health. The sample in question was peripheral blood, obtained on day 0 of AZD1222 vaccination. In DNA form, the CDR3 reads TGCGCCAGCAGCCACCTCCGGGAGACCCAGTACTTC. It is translated as CASSHLRETQYF.